These T cell receptor beta chains were read from a single sample in a study of blood T cell repertoires in COVID-19. Profiling relied on immunoSEQ multiplex PCR, and the TCRdb table lists in-frame clones only, not all of them. Altogether about 180,000 clones are present, around 85% being singletons, with the ten largest covering 20%. The source material was peripheral blood. Receptors were obtained from a man between 65 and 85 years old with active or convalescent COVID-19. CDR3s leave out the opening cysteine and the closing phenylalanine or tryptophan.

V,J,CDR3
TRBV19,TRBJ1-2,ASSYQEAGGYT
TRBV19,TRBJ1-6,ASSTTQDWPLH
TRBV5-4,TRBJ1-2,ASSSGQGVPYGYT
TRBV15,TRBJ2-1,ATSPRGGGYNEQF
TRBV4-3,TRBJ2-1,ASSQVLGVLSYNEQF
TRBV29-1,TRBJ2-3,SAGQGVDTQY
TRBV19,TRBJ2-1,ATWGGEQF
TRBV7-3,TRBJ2-1,ASSATGGSIYNEQF
TRBV5-1,TRBJ2-1,ASSPQTENEQF
TRBV3-1/TRBV3-2,TRBJ2-1,ASSQRETEQF
TRBV7-9,TRBJ1-1,ASSRPGRGRRVNTEAF
TRBV7-2,TRBJ1-6,ASSLGLQGTLH
TRBV5-1,TRBJ1-2,ASRYDTSRYGYT
TRBV6-5,TRBJ2-3,ASSSGMYTQY